This TCR beta chain was sequenced in a study of shared clonotypes between healthy human individuals (dated by TCRdb to about 2020). Turning to the overall study: A few men and two women, aged 18 to 49 years, made up the cohort. The study deeply sequenced blood TCR repertoires of several healthy adults to estimate repertoire size and the extent of clonotype sharing between individuals. To increase sequencing depth and limit assay-specific biases, different laboratories used diverse techniques to prepare libraries and sequence TCR repertoires. Leukapheresis yielded between about 0.9 and 8.9 billion PBMCs per donor.

Using the deep immunoSEQ assay, multiplex PCR amplified TCR CDR3 regions from genomic DNA. Extracted genomic DNA from each cell subset was distributed evenly across all wells of several immunoSEQ 96-well plates, and each plate was treated as a replicate. For unsorted PBMC, each replicate PCR was loaded with roughly 0.3 ug genomic DNA, equivalent to approximately 33,000 T cell genomes. Ten immunoSEQ deep assay plates were used to sequence unsorted PBMC genomic DNA. Purified libraries were measured with a Qubit 3.0 fluorometer, size-checked on a Bioanalyzer 2100, and measured again with the KAPA Library Quantification kit. Every immunoSEQ 96-well plate was sequenced on a separate single-read 150-cycle Illumina NextSeq 550 flow cell. Per the original workflow: Because only junctional sequences without quality scores were contained in the immunoSEQ output, filtering matching that applied to full-length reads could not be performed. To assign V/J genes and CDR3, sequences were annotated against IMGT germline references using PyIR, a Python wrapper for IgBLAST v1.9. Any read was removed if the V/J assignment was weak (E-value above 1e-6), the CDR3 was missing, or the read contained stop codons, out-of-frame junctions, or ambiguous translated residues. A V3J clonotype was defined by an identical inferred V gene, J gene, and CDR3 amino acid sequence. Percentage overlap between repertoires was computed as shared unique clonotypes divided by the size of the smaller repertoire. RTK rarefaction, the Chao1 estimator, and Recon v2.1 estimates of unobserved clonotypes were used to assess repertoire richness. TCRdb took this table from immuneACCESS and kept in-frame rearrangements with V and J called. Such tables lack part of the clones; where checked against another copy, unresolved V genes explain under half of the gap, and the rest is unexplained. V and J calls and clone size follow that table, whereas D and trimming were derived from the DNA. Here the sample has about 100,000 clones; more than 45% occur a single time. The ten biggest clones cover less than 15% of the sample.

Ends trimmed: V by 7 bases, J by 5 bases; bases unmatched to a gene: 7. Sequences SGHRS (CDR1) and YFSETQ (CDR2) are obtained from the germline V gene. Taken from cysteine to phenylalanine, the CDR3 has 13 residues. CDR3 DNA is the only sequence kept; it has 39 bases, read in frame from the first base. The research as a whole found: The small number of donors limited the genetic and exposure-history diversity represented. Only blood was sampled, and tissue TCR repertoires likely differ from those in blood. Pairwise subsampling led to the expectation that sequencing depth would affect the degree of clonotype sharing among donors.

The donors were healthy, HIV-negative adults who had no recently reported acute infections or vaccinations. Only Caucasian adults living in Nashville, Tennessee, USA were represented among the donors. In the unsorted samples, 70 million to 90 million PBMCs were counted, and genomic DNA was extracted using the QIAamp DNA Blood Mini kit. After blood collection by leukapheresis, PBMCs were isolated using Ficoll-Histopaque density gradient centrifugation and then cryopreserved in the vapor phase of liquid nitrogen. In this sample, this clone turned up many times. Its recognized antigen is unknown. No base-level quality is on record; no much larger clone is a single base apart.

The TCR sequence derives from a middle-aged woman in good health. Some clones in this sample may be carry-over from other donors' samples. The material sequenced was PBMCs. The rearranged chain carries TRBV5-1 and TRBJ2-5, and 8 junction bases match TRBD1. This receptor carries the CDR3 CASSTGGRETQYF. The DNA sequence follows: TGCGCCAGCTCTACAGGGGGTCGGGAGACCCAGTACTTC.